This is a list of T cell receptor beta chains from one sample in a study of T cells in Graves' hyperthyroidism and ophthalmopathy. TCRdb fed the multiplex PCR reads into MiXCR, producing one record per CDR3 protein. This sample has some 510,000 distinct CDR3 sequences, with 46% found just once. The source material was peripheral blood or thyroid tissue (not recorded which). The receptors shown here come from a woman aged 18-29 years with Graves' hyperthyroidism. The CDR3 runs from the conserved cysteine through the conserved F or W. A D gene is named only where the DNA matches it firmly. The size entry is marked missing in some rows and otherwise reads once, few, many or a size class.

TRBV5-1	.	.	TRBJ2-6	CASSGGTGANGLTF	TGCGCCAGCAGCGGGGGCACTGGGGCCAACGGCCTGACTTTC
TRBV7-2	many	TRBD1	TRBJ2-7	CASSLGDSSYEQYF	TGTGCCAGCAGCTTAGGGGACAGTTCCTACGAGCAGTACTTC
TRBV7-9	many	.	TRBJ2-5	CASSFPSRGAEEETQYF	TGTGCCAGCAGCTTTCCCTCCAGGGGGGCGGAGGAAGAGACCCAGTACTTC
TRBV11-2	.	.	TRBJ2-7	CASSLDTEIYEQYF	TGTGCCAGCAGCTTAGACACCGAGATCTACGAGCAGTACTTC
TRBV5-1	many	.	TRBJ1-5	CASSLESNQPQHF	TGTGCCAGCAGCTTGGAGAGCAATCAGCCCCAGCATTTT
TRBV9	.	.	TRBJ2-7	CASSVRPEDSSYEQYF	TGTGCCAGCAGCGTCAGACCGGAGGACAGCTCCTACGAGCAGTACTTC
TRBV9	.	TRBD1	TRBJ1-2	CASSEGPGQGYGYTF	TGTGCCAGCAGCGAAGGCCCGGGACAGGGATATGGCTACACCTTC
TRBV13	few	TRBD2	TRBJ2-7	CASSFGTRSSNEQYF	TGTGCCAGCAGCTTCGGGACTAGGTCCTCCAACGAGCAGTACTTC
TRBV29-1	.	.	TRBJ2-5	CSVVDPRESKTQYF	TGCAGCGTAGTTGATCCTAGGGAAAGCAAGACCCAGTACTTC
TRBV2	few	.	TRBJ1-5	CASSAIRANQPQHF	TGTGCCAGCAGCGCGATCAGGGCGAATCAGCCCCAGCATTTT
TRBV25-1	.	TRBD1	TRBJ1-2	CASSELDRGRHGYTF	TGTGCCAGCAGTGAATTGGACAGGGGGCGTCATGGCTACACCTTC
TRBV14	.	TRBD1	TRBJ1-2	CASRPDRGWSTF	TGTGCCAGCAGACCTGACAGGGGTTGGTCCACCTTC
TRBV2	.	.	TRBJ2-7	CASTPGFEQYF	TGTGCCAGCACTCCAGGGTTCGAGCAGTACTTC
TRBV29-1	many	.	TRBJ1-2	CSVRRGEGYTF	TGCAGCGTTCGCAGGGGAGAAGGCTACACCTTC
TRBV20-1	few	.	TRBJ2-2	CSAQDRNTGELFF	TGCAGTGCTCAGGACAGGAACACCGGGGAGCTGTTTTTT